The T cell receptor (beta chain) under discussion was sequenced for a study of T cells after yellow fever vaccination. Each CDR3 protein gets one entry after TCRdb re-called the 5' RACE reads with MiXCR. The sample shows some 250,000 distinct CDR3 sequences, approximately 3.6% of them seen only once. This clonotype was detected many times. Germline values: CDR1 SGHRS, CDR2 YFSETQ. The V end lost 5 bases, the J end lost 2 bases, and 24 bases lay between the germline ends. The CDR3 runs 18 residues. The chain joins TRBV5-1 to TRBJ2-3; tentatively, D is TRBD2 (6 bases). This clonotype was sampled from a man aged 18 to 29 who received the YFV17D yellow fever vaccine. Here the sequenced sample was PBMCs, taken 15 days after the yellow fever booster vaccination. For the CDR3, the DNA is TGCGCCAGCAGACCTGGGGCCCTTCCGGGACTGTACACAGATACGCAGTATTTT. It specifies CASRPGALPGLYTDTQYF.